These T cell receptor beta chains were read from a single sample in a study of blood T cell repertoires in COVID-19. Method: immunoSEQ multiplex PCR; TCRdb's copy keeps in-frame clones and lacks some. The table shows around 50,000 clones, with about nine tenths occurring only once. Source material: peripheral blood. These receptor sequences come from a woman aged 80 or over with COVID-19, enrolled during active disease. The CDR3 runs from the conserved cysteine through the conserved F or W. Fields, in order: V gene, J gene, D gene, clone size, CDR3 protein, CDR3 DNA. D genes are given only for firm matches. Only part of the rows carry a size: once, few, many, or a class if the clone is expanded.

v_gene: TRBV13
j_gene: TRBJ2-3
d_gene: .
abundance: .
CDR3aa: CASSLGSGGTDTQYF
CDR3nt: TGTGCCAGCAGCTTAGGGTCCGGGGGCACAGATACGCAGTATTTT

v_gene: TRBV27
j_gene: TRBJ1-1
d_gene: TRBD1
abundance: .
CDR3aa: CASSYQPTGGGWTEAFF
CDR3nt: TGTGCCAGCAGTTACCAACCGACAGGGGGAGGATGGACTGAAGCTTTCTTT

v_gene: TRBV9
j_gene: TRBJ1-2
d_gene: .
abundance: few
CDR3aa: CASSSTVQGRGYTF
CDR3nt: TGTGCCAGCAGCTCGACGGTACAGGGCCGAGGCTACACCTTC

v_gene: TRBV7-2
j_gene: TRBJ1-6
d_gene: .
abundance: .
CDR3aa: CASSLVQAPSYNSPLHF
CDR3nt: TGTGCCAGCAGCTTAGTTCAGGCCCCCTCCTATAATTCACCCCTCCACTTT

v_gene: TRBV7-2
j_gene: TRBJ1-1
d_gene: TRBD1
abundance: .
CDR3aa: CASRRTGTELEAFF
CDR3nt: TGTGCCAGCAGAAGAACCGGGACAGAGCTTGAAGCTTTCTTT

v_gene: TRBV5-8
j_gene: TRBJ1-2
d_gene: .
abundance: .
CDR3aa: CASSLAAGVYGYTF
CDR3nt: TGTGCCAGCAGCTTGGCCGCCGGGGTCTATGGCTACACCTTC

v_gene: TRBV2
j_gene: TRBJ1-6
d_gene: TRBD1
abundance: few
CDR3aa: CASSESGQDSPLHF
CDR3nt: TGTGCCAGCAGTGAATCCGGACAGGATTCACCCCTCCACTTT

v_gene: TRBV5-1
j_gene: TRBJ2-5
d_gene: .
abundance: .
CDR3aa: CASSLAQPQETQYF
CDR3nt: TGCGCCAGCAGCTTGGCACAGCCTCAAGAGACCCAGTACTTC

v_gene: TRBV5-5
j_gene: TRBJ2-7
d_gene: TRBD1
abundance: .
CDR3aa: CASSLGSGTGPYEQYF
CDR3nt: TGTGCCAGCAGCTTGGGGTCCGGGACAGGGCCCTACGAGCAGTACTTC

v_gene: TRBV6-5
j_gene: TRBJ2-7
d_gene: TRBD2
abundance: .
CDR3aa: CASGLAGSYEQYF
CDR3nt: TGTGCCAGCGGACTAGCGGGATCTTACGAGCAGTACTTC

v_gene: TRBV12-3/TRBV12-4
j_gene: TRBJ1-5
d_gene: .
abundance: .
CDR3aa: CASSLQGQPQHF
CDR3nt: TGTGCCAGCAGTCTACAGGGTCAGCCCCAGCATTTT

v_gene: TRBV7-2
j_gene: TRBJ2-1
d_gene: .
abundance: .
CDR3aa: CASSYRNEQFF
CDR3nt: TGTGCCAGCAGCTATAGAAATGAGCAGTTCTTC

v_gene: TRBV2
j_gene: TRBJ2-1
d_gene: TRBD1
abundance: .
CDR3aa: CASSERRQGLDEQFF
CDR3nt: TGTGCCAGCAGTGAAAGGCGACAGGGGCTGGATGAGCAGTTCTTC

v_gene: TRBV12-3/TRBV12-4
j_gene: TRBJ1-1
d_gene: .
abundance: .
CDR3aa: CASSNRARTEAFF
CDR3nt: TGTGCCAGCAGTAACAGGGCGAGGACTGAAGCTTTCTTT

v_gene: TRBV6-6
j_gene: TRBJ1-1
d_gene: .
abundance: .
CDR3aa: CASSIQSNTEAFF
CDR3nt: TGTGCCAGCAGCATACAGTCGAACACTGAAGCTTTCTTT

v_gene: TRBV11-2
j_gene: TRBJ2-7
d_gene: TRBD2
abundance: .
CDR3aa: CASSLPGLDSYEQYF
CDR3nt: TGTGCCAGCAGCTTACCGGGACTAGACTCCTACGAGCAGTACTTC

v_gene: TRBV9
j_gene: TRBJ1-5
d_gene: TRBD1
abundance: .
CDR3aa: CASSAGTGVGQPQHF
CDR3nt: TGTGCCAGCAGCGCCGGGACAGGGGTCGGCCAGCCCCAGCATTTT

v_gene: TRBV18
j_gene: TRBJ2-1
d_gene: TRBD2
abundance: .
CDR3aa: CATSGGTSYNEQFF
CDR3nt: TGTGCCACCTCGGGGGGGACTAGCTACAATGAGCAGTTCTTC

v_gene: TRBV12-3/TRBV12-4
j_gene: TRBJ1-2
d_gene: .
abundance: .
CDR3aa: CASSSGFYGYTF
CDR3nt: TGTGCCAGCAGCTCGGGTTTTTATGGCTACACCTTC

v_gene: TRBV20-1
j_gene: TRBJ1-2
d_gene: .
abundance: .
CDR3aa: CSAGLGYGYTF
CDR3nt: TGCAGTGCAGGACTTGGCTATGGCTACACCTTC

v_gene: TRBV10-3
j_gene: TRBJ2-6
d_gene: .
abundance: .
CDR3aa: CAISDLGPGANVLTF
CDR3nt: TGTGCCATCAGTGACCTGGGGCCTGGGGCCAACGTCCTGACTTTC

v_gene: TRBV5-4
j_gene: TRBJ1-6
d_gene: .
abundance: few
CDR3aa: CASSLDIPGHNSPLHF
CDR3nt: TGTGCCAGCAGCCTGGACATACCAGGCCATAATTCACCCCTCCACTTT

v_gene: TRBV6-1
j_gene: TRBJ2-2
d_gene: TRBD2
abundance: .
CDR3aa: CASSERPGLAGRLNTGELFF
CDR3nt: TGTGCCAGCAGTGAACGACCAGGACTAGCGGGCCGGCTGAACACCGGGGAGCTGTTTTTT

v_gene: TRBV7-3
j_gene: TRBJ2-2
d_gene: .
abundance: .
CDR3aa: CASSSQGSGTGELFF
CDR3nt: TGTGCCAGCAGCTCCCAGGGGTCGGGGACCGGGGAGCTGTTTTTT

v_gene: TRBV18
j_gene: TRBJ2-2
d_gene: .
abundance: once
CDR3aa: CASSPSPSGGSPGTGELFF
CDR3nt: TGTGCCAGCTCACCTTCCCCGTCGGGGGGCTCCCCTGGGACCGGGGAGCTGTTTTTT

v_gene: TRBV6-2/TRBV6-3
j_gene: TRBJ1-5
d_gene: TRBD1
abundance: .
CDR3aa: CASSRDRGFNQPQHF
CDR3nt: TGTGCCAGCAGTCGGGACAGGGGGTTCAATCAGCCCCAGCATTTT

v_gene: TRBV12-3/TRBV12-4
j_gene: TRBJ1-2
d_gene: .
abundance: .
CDR3aa: CASSFGYGYTF
CDR3nt: TGTGCCAGCAGTTTCGGGTATGGCTACACCTTC

v_gene: TRBV6-1
j_gene: TRBJ1-6
d_gene: TRBD1
abundance: .
CDR3aa: CASSDRPPGQYNSPLHF
CDR3nt: TGTGCCAGCAGTGATAGGCCGCCGGGACAGTATAATTCACCCCTCCACTTT

v_gene: TRBV10-3
j_gene: TRBJ2-3
d_gene: TRBD1
abundance: .
CDR3aa: CAIRTGLDTQYF
CDR3nt: TGTGCCATCAGGACAGGGCTAGATACGCAGTATTTT